This T cell receptor (beta chain) was documented in a study of CD8+ T cells in alopecia areata. Whole-study results and caveats: Compared with mice, patients displayed less clear TCR sharing, possibly for HLA-related reasons.

Reverse transcription of extracted RNA yielded cDNA, which provided the sequencing template. This table comes from immunoSEQ multiplex PCR, and its TCRdb copy is limited to in-frame clones, with some not included. Of tens of thousands of clones in the sample, roughly 92% were seen once. Concerning this clone itself: Its antigen is not identified.

Trimming stripped 3 bases from V and 6 bases from J, with 6 bases between. CDR1 and CDR2 from the germline V gene are SQVTM and ANQGSEA. CDR3 length: 11 amino acids. Treatment: oral pan-JAK inhibitor, 5-10 mg twice daily. This chain connects TRBV29-1 to TRBJ2-1, with no clear D. This TCR was sampled from a human donor with alopecia areata. The material sequenced was CD8+ T cells sorted from blood, taken at week 24, from a patient treated with tofacitinib. Here the CDR3 reads CSVEESNEQFF. In DNA form, the CDR3 reads TGCAGCGTTGAGGAATCCAATGAGCAGTTCTTC.